The rows below give T cell receptor beta chains drawn from one sample of a study of cytomegalovirus exposure and HLA in healthy donors. The assay was immunoSEQ multiplex PCR, and TCRdb's table has in-frame clones only and misses some. The sample lists around 200,000 clones, roughly 85% seen once, with around 2.3% in the top ten. The sequenced material came from PBMCs. These receptors all stem from a woman in her forties or fifties in good health and CMV-seronegative. Each CDR3 is given with its conserved first and last residue. The order of the fields is D gene, CDR3 length, clone size, J gene, V gene, CDR3 DNA, CDR3 protein. D genes are given only for firm matches. Rows may omit the clone size; those that give it use once, few, many or a size class.

d_gene: TRBD1; len: 12; abundance: .; j_gene: TRBJ2-7; v_gene: TRBV28; CDR3nt: TGTGCCAGTACAGGGGGTTTCTACGAGCAGTACTTC; CDR3aa: CASTGGFYEQYF
d_gene: .; len: 13; abundance: once; j_gene: TRBJ1-1; v_gene: TRBV15; CDR3nt: TGTGCCACCAGCAGGGCCGGGGTCACTGAAGCTTTCTTT; CDR3aa: CATSRAGVTEAFF
d_gene: .; len: 15; abundance: .; j_gene: TRBJ2-5; v_gene: TRBV5-6; CDR3nt: TGTGCCAGCGGGGCCCGTCTAACGTACCAAGAGACCCAGTACTTC; CDR3aa: CASGARLTYQETQYF
d_gene: TRBD2; len: 16; abundance: .; j_gene: TRBJ2-7; v_gene: TRBV4-1; CDR3nt: TGCGCCAGCAGCCGCGTCACTAGCGGGAGGGTAGGCGAGCAGTACTTC; CDR3aa: CASSRVTSGRVGEQYF
d_gene: .; len: 14; abundance: once; j_gene: TRBJ1-1; v_gene: TRBV2; CDR3nt: TGTGCCAGCATTCTTCAAGGGAGGGTGGGTGAAGCTTTCTTT; CDR3aa: CASILQGRVGEAFF
d_gene: TRBD1; len: 15; abundance: .; j_gene: TRBJ1-4; v_gene: TRBV6-6; CDR3nt: TGTGCCAGCTCCCGGCCGGGACAGGGAAATGAAAAACTGTTTTTT; CDR3aa: CASSRPGQGNEKLFF
d_gene: TRBD1; len: 16; abundance: few; j_gene: TRBJ1-1; v_gene: TRBV5-4; CDR3nt: TGTGCCAGCAGCCCGGGACAGTCAGGGGTGAACACTGAAGCTTTCTTT; CDR3aa: CASSPGQSGVNTEAFF
d_gene: TRBD2; len: 16; abundance: .; j_gene: TRBJ2-1; v_gene: TRBV7-2; CDR3nt: TGTGCCAGCAGCTTAGCGTCTAGCGGGACCTACAATGAGCAGTTCTTC; CDR3aa: CASSLASSGTYNEQFF
d_gene: .; len: 16; abundance: .; j_gene: TRBJ1-4; v_gene: TRBV5-1; CDR3nt: TGCGCCAGCAGCAAAAACGCGGGACTCGGGAATGAAAAACTGTTTTTT; CDR3aa: CASSKNAGLGNEKLFF
d_gene: TRBD2; len: 12; abundance: .; j_gene: TRBJ2-7; v_gene: TRBV6-1; CDR3nt: TGTGCCAGCGGGACTAGAAAAAACGAGCAGTACTTC; CDR3aa: CASGTRKNEQYF